The 29 T cell receptor beta chains below come from one sample, sequenced in a study of graft-versus-host responses after intestinal transplantation. Sequenced by immunoSEQ multiplex PCR; TCRdb stores in-frame clones only, minus some. The sample consists of more than 85,000 clones, roughly 80% of them appearing once. No antigen is known for these receptors. The sequencing used unstimulated CD4+ T cells sorted from spleen or lymph node cells, collected before intestinal transplant. These receptors were obtained from a human donor who received an intestinal transplant.

CDR3: CASSLRQDGLGEQYF. The CDR3 DNA sequence: TGTGCCAGCAGTCTCAGACAGGATGGGCTGGGGGAGCAGTACTTC. The chain uses TRBV27 and TRBJ2-7; perhaps TRBD1 as D (6 bases). This CDR3 is built from 15 residues. CDR1 and CDR2 (germline): MNHEY, SMNVEV (reference sequence). Trimming removed 5 bases from V and 7 bases from J, with 21 bases in between.

The V gene is TRBV4-2, the J gene TRBJ2-5, with 16 bases aligning to TRBD2. Germline lookup yields CDR1 LGHNA and CDR2 YNFKEQ. The CDR3 totals 17 residues. V was clipped by 0 bases and J by 5 bases; unmatched bases: 3. In DNA form, the CDR3 reads TGTGCCAGCAGCCAAGATGGGACTAGCGGGAGGGCCGAGACCCAGTACTTC. The encoded protein is CASSQDGTSGRAETQYF.

The chain employs TRBV5-1 and TRBJ1-1; 10 bases fit TRBD1. This CDR3 has 15 residues. The ends lost 4 bases at V and 5 bases at J; junction bases unmatched: 8. CDR1 and CDR2 from the germline V gene are SGHRS and YFSETQ. In nucleotides, the CDR3 is TGCGCCAGCAGCCCACGACAGGGGGCGCGGACTGAAGCTTTCTTT. Residues: CASSPRQGARTEAFF.

This chain connects TRBV4-1 to TRBJ1-2; no definite D call. V was trimmed by 5 bases and J by 3 bases, leaving 22 bases between them. This CDR3 region has 17 residues. Germline V gives CDR1 MGHRA, CDR2 YSYEKL. CDR3 in amino acids: CASSSRGSRVSDYGYTF. The CDR3 nucleotides are TGCGCCAGCAGCTCAAGAGGGTCGAGGGTCTCAGACTATGGCTACACCTTC.

The chain links TRBV19 to TRBJ2-5; TRBD2 matches 13 bases. With V trimmed by 5 bases and J by 4 bases, 10 bases remained unmatched. CDR1 is LNHDA, CDR2 SQIVND, per germline (reference sequence). This CDR3 spans 17 amino acids. The CDR3 DNA reads TGTGCCAGTAGTGCGGGACTAGCGGGGCCTATCGCAGAGACCCAGTACTTC. The encoded protein is CASSAGLAGPIAETQYF.

A word on this clone: Distinct nucleotide sequences in the sample also encode this CDR3. V is TRBV6-1 and J is TRBJ2-7; D not certain. Germline V gene data show CDR1 as MNHNS and CDR2 as SASEGT. The CDR3 length is 11 residues. Trimming shortened V by 6 bases and J by 2 bases, and 5 bases separated the two germline ends. This CDR3 is CASSQTYEQYF. CDR3 bases: TGTGCCAGCAGCCAGACCTACGAGCAGTACTTC.

This clone was detected only a few times. The chain joins TRBV9 to TRBJ1-2, with D tentatively TRBD1 (5 bases). The CDR3 covers 13 residues. V lost 4 bases and J 8 bases, leaving 15 bases between the germline ends. Per the germline V gene, CDR1 is SGDLS and CDR2 is YYNGEE. For the CDR3, the DNA is TGTGCCAGCAGCCGATTGGGGGAGGAAGGCTACACCTTC. Its translation is CASSRLGEEGYTF.

The chain joins TRBV18 to TRBJ2-2; D ambiguous. V was trimmed by 5 bases and J by 7 bases, leaving 8 bases between them. The CDR3 runs 12 residues. CDR1 is KGHSH, CDR2 LQKENI, per germline. The CDR3 loop is CASSRQVGELFF. The CDR3 region has the DNA TGTGCCAGCTCAAGGCAGGTCGGGGAGCTGTTTTTT.

This chain uses TRBV5-1 with TRBJ2-5; D is perhaps TRBD1 (6 bases). Per germline, CDR1 SGHRS and CDR2 YFSETQ. V gave up 4 bases and J gave up 2 bases, with 12 bases separating them. The CDR3 contains 14 residues. The CDR3 coding sequence is TGCGCCAGCAGCCAGGGGACGGCTCAAGAGACCCAGTACTTC. Amino acid sequence: CASSQGTAQETQYF.

The genes are TRBV28 and TRBJ2-5; D is undetermined. The germline CDR1 and CDR2 sequences are MDHEN and SYDVKM. V was trimmed by 4 bases and J by 2 bases, leaving 8 bases between them. This CDR3 contains 13 residues. The DNA of the CDR3 is TGTGCCAGCAGTTCCGGGTCACAAGAGACCCAGTACTTC. This translates into CASSSGSQETQYF.

The rearrangement joins TRBV20-1 to TRBJ1-1; D call uncertain. V lost 6 bases and J 2 bases, leaving 4 bases between the germline ends. Per the germline V gene, CDR1 is DFQATT and CDR2 is SNEGSKA (reference sequence). The CDR3 totals 10 residues. In DNA, the CDR3 is TGCAGTGCCACTAACACTGAAGCTTTCTTT. It codes for CSATNTEAFF.

There are a few counts of this clone. The gene calls are TRBV6-6 and TRBJ1-2; 7 positions match TRBD1. CDR1 is MNHNY, CDR2 SVGAGI, per germline (reference sequence). V was pared by 9 bases and J by 6 bases, with 10 bases of the junction left unmatched. There are 13 residues in the CDR3. In DNA, the CDR3 is TGTGCCAGTTTAAAAGAGGGGGCGGATGGCTACACCTTC. Amino acid sequence: CASLKEGADGYTF.

J is TRBJ2-3 and V is TRBV5-1; the match to TRBD2 covers 7 bases. CDR3 length: 18 amino acids. CDR1 is SGHRS, CDR2 YFSETQ, per germline. After removal of 2 bases from V and 0 bases from J, the junction contained 12 bases not matched to a gene. In nucleotides, the CDR3 is TGCGCCAGCAGCTTTCCTCAATTTGGCGGGAGAAGCACAGATACGCAGTATTTT. Amino acid sequence: CASSFPQFGGRSTDTQYF.

This clone was observed a few times. The chain recombines TRBV28 with TRBJ2-7, with D uncertain. Germline values: CDR1 MDHEN, CDR2 SYDVKM. The V end lost 7 bases, the J end lost 3 bases, and 7 bases lay between the germline ends. The CDR3 sequence is 11 residues long. CDR3 sequence: CASTRYYEQYF. The CDR3 DNA is TGTGCCAGCACCCGGTACTACGAGCAGTACTTC.

The chain uses TRBV6-5 and TRBJ1-2; tentatively, D is TRBD1 (5 bases). The V end lost 5 bases, the J end lost 8 bases, and 12 bases lay between the germline ends. Germline V CDR1 and CDR2: MNHEY, SVGAGI. This CDR3 region has 12 residues. The CDR3: CASSQPGGGYTF. CDR3 in DNA: TGTGCCAGCAGTCAGCCGGGGGGGGGCTACACCTTC.

The chain carries TRBV6-1 and TRBJ1-2; TRBD1 matches 7 bases. The V gene's germline CDR1 is MNHNS and CDR2 SASEGT. The CDR3 runs to 15 residues. The V segment lost 4 bases and the J segment 0 bases; nucleotides outside the gene matches: 5. DNA for the CDR3: TGTGCCAGCAGTGGGTCTGGGACAGCTAACTATGGCTACACCTTC. Its protein is CASSGSGTANYGYTF.

The chain combines TRBV7-9 with TRBJ2-5; tentative D call: TRBD2 (5 bases). CDR1 is SEHNR and CDR2 is FQNEAQ in the germline V gene (reference sequence). V was trimmed by 6 bases and J by 2 bases, leaving 22 bases between them. The CDR3 loop spans 17 amino acids. The CDR3 DNA reads as TGTGCCAGCAGTTTCGCGGTCGGGGAGATTGGGCAAGAGACCCAGTACTTC. Amino acids: CASSFAVGEIGQETQYF.

This chain uses TRBV2 with TRBJ1-1; 10 bases map to TRBD1. Trimming removed 5 bases from V and 3 bases from J; junction bases left unmatched: 3. The CDR3 spans 14 residues. CDR1 and CDR2 from the germline V gene are SNHLY and FYNNEI. The CDR3 DNA follows: TGTGCCAGCAGTCGACAGGGGGCCGACACTGAAGCTTTCTTT. It codes for CASSRQGADTEAFF. Variable domain in full (rest from reference TRBV2 and TRBJ1-1): EPEVTQTPSHQVTQMGQEVILRCVPISNHLYFYWYRQILGQKVEFLVSFYNNEISEKSEIFDDQFSVERPDGSNFTLKIRSTKLEDSAMYFCASSRQGADTEAFFGQGTRLTVV.

The J gene is TRBJ1-5, the V gene TRBV7-2; D is undetermined. Germline V gene sequence: CDR1 SGHTA, CDR2 FQGNSA. Trimming pared 4 bases from V and 4 bases from J, leaving 5 bases between. There are 12 residues in the CDR3. The DNA for the CDR3 is TGTGCCAGCAGCTCCTATAATCAGCCCCAGCATTTT. This sequence encodes CASSSYNQPQHF.

V and J are TRBV28 and TRBJ2-7; 9 bases are shared with TRBD1. V gave up 4 bases and J gave up 7 bases; unmatched junction bases: 5. This CDR3 spans 13 amino acids. Germline loops: CDR1 MDHEN, CDR2 SYDVKM. In DNA form, the CDR3 reads TGTGCCAGCAGTTCGGGACAGGGCACGGAGCAGTACTTC. This gives the protein CASSSGQGTEQYF.

V is TRBV9 and J is TRBJ2-3, with TRBD2 as a possible D gene (5 bases). The CDR3 has 16 residues. Trimming cost V 4 bases and J 5 bases, with 20 bases left between them. Germline CDR1 and CDR2: SGDLS and YYNGEE. The CDR3 sequence: CASSTRNVPGVDTQYF. CDR3 nucleotides: TGTGCCAGCAGCACACGCAATGTTCCCGGGGTAGATACGCAGTATTTT.

The V and J genes are TRBV7-3 and TRBJ2-1, with a weak D call TRBD2 (5 bases). The CDR3 is 14 amino acids. Germline CDR1 and CDR2: SGHTA and FQGTGA. The ends were cut back, 5 bases at V and 5 bases at J, with 13 bases in the middle. The CDR3 DNA reads TGTGCCAGCAGCGCTATCGCGCGGGACAATGAGCAGTTCTTC. Its translation: CASSAIARDNEQFF.

The genes are TRBV6-1 and TRBJ2-2; 9 nucleotides agree with TRBD1. The ends lost 4 bases at V and 4 bases at J; junction bases unmatched: 4. The CDR3 is 15 residues long. Germline CDR1 and CDR2: MNHNS and SASEGT. CDR3 sequence: CASSGDRVFTGELFF. The CDR3 coding sequence is TGTGCCAGCAGTGGGGACAGGGTGTTCACCGGGGAGCTGTTTTTT.

The chain uses TRBV9 and TRBJ1-1; D is undetermined. Germline loops: CDR1 SGDLS, CDR2 YYNGEE. The CDR3 length is 15 residues. Trimming stripped 0 bases from V and 1 base from J, with 10 bases between. The CDR3 DNA follows: TGTGCCAGCAGCGTAGCTCCTTTCCCGAACACTGAAGCTTTCTTT. Its translation: CASSVAPFPNTEAFF. Together with reference TRBV9 and TRBJ1-1, the CDR3 gives the full variable domain: DSGVTQTPKHLITATGQRVTLRCSPRSGDLSVYWYQQSLDQGLQFLIQYYNGEERAKGNILERFSAQQFPDLHSELNLSSLELGDSALYFCASSVAPFPNTEAFFGQGTRLTVV.

In regard to this clone: The junction does not match germline at one end; this may be a read error. The V gene is TRBV6-4, the J gene TRBJ1-6; TRBD1 might be the D (6 bases). Germline V gene sequence: CDR1 MRHNA, CDR2 SNTAGT. This CDR3 is 18 amino acids long. The CDR3 reads CASRSEFTGIISNLPLHF. CDR3 coding DNA: TGTGCCAGCCGAAGTGAGTTTACAGGGATCATATCCAATTTACCCCTCCACTTT.

The table lists this clone with a few counts. The chain is built from TRBV2 and TRBJ1-3; D remains unclear. CDR3 length: 12 amino acids. With 7 bases removed from V and 0 bases from J, the gap between germline ends came to 4 bases. The germline gives CDR1 SNHLY, CDR2 FYNNEI. CDR3 loop: CASTISGNTIYF. The CDR3 DNA reads TGTGCCAGCACTATCTCTGGAAACACCATATATTTT. The variable domain in full, completed from reference TRBV2 and TRBJ1-3, reads EPEVTQTPSHQVTQMGQEVILRCVPISNHLYFYWYRQILGQKVEFLVSFYNNEISEKSEIFDDQFSVERPDGSNFTLKIRSTKLEDSAMYFCASTISGNTIYFGEGSWLTVV.

The chain is built from TRBV5-4 and TRBJ2-1; TRBD1 aligns across 10 bases. Germline V CDR1 and CDR2: SGHNT, YYREEE (reference sequence). This CDR3 has 15 residues. J gave up 3 bases and V 4 bases, and 4 bases lay outside the gene matches. CDR3 nucleotide sequence: TGTGCCAGCAGCCGGACAGGGGGGGACTACAATGAGCAGTTCTTC. Its translation is CASSRTGGDYNEQFF.

The gene calls are TRBV5-1 and TRBJ2-5, with TRBD1 matching 12 bases. J lost 5 bases, V lost 3 bases, and 5 bases had no gene match. The germline gives CDR1 SGHRS, CDR2 YFSETQ. This CDR3 contains 15 residues. The CDR3 DNA reads TGCGCCAGCAGCTCGGGACAGGGGGCTTTGGAGACCCAGTACTTC. Translated: CASSSGQGALETQYF.

The chain couples TRBV19 to TRBJ2-7, with 8 bases lining up with TRBD1. This CDR3 has 15 amino acids. Per the germline V gene, CDR1 is LNHDA and CDR2 is SQIVND (reference sequence). V lost 5 bases to trimming and J lost 3 bases; unmatched junction nucleotides: 9. The CDR3 is CASSFSDRAVYEQYF. CDR3 nucleotide sequence: TGTGCCAGTAGTTTCTCGGACAGGGCGGTCTACGAGCAGTACTTC.